This TCR beta chain was sequenced during a study of OX40 agonist ivuxolimab in advanced cancers. Study-level background: The dose-escalation cohort had hepatocellular carcinoma, melanoma, renal cell or head and neck cancer. Over 30% of patients had received prior checkpoint inhibitor therapy.

Between the trimmed V and J ends, which lost 3 bases and 3 bases, there was a span of 12 bases. From germline, CDR1 is MDHEN and CDR2 SYDVKM. This CDR3 spans 15 amino acids. The data were produced by immunoSEQ multiplex PCR, yet TCRdb's version contains in-frame clones alone and is incomplete. The sample consists of 90,000 to 100,000 clones, roughly 95% of them appearing once. The starting material was CD4+ or CD8+ T cells sorted from blood, obtained in a trial of the OX40 agonist ivuxolimab. The sequence came from an adult with an advanced solid tumor such as melanoma, head and neck, liver or kidney cancer. The rearrangement joins TRBV28 to TRBJ2-1; D ambiguous. CDR3 amino acids: CASSFRPTYYNEQFF. CDR3 DNA sequence: TGTGCCAGCAGTTTTCGGCCGACTTACTACAATGAGCAGTTCTTC.